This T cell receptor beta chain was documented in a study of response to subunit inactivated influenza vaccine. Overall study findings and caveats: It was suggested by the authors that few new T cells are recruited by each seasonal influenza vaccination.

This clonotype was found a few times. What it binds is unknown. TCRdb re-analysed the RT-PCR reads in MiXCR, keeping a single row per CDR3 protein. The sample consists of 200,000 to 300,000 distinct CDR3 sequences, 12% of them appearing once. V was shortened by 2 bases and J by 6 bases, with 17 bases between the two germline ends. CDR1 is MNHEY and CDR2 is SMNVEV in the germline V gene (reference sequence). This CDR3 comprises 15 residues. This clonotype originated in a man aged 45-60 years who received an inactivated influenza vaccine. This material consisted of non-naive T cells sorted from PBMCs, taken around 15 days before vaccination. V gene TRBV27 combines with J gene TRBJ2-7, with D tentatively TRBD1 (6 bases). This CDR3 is CASSLSASQGGEQYF. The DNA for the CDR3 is TGTGCCAGCAGTTTAAGCGCCTCACAGGGCGGCGAGCAGTACTTC.